This T cell receptor beta chain was recovered during a study of shared clonotypes between healthy human individuals (dated by TCRdb to 2018 to 2021). Regarding the study in general: The cohort comprised two women and a few men aged 18 to 49 years. For each donor, CD4 naive and CD4 memory were each run on three plates, CD8 naive on two plates, and CD8 memory on one plate. The study deeply sequenced blood TCR repertoires of five healthy adults to estimate repertoire size and the extent of clonotype sharing between individuals. Libraries were prepared and TCR repertoires were sequenced by different laboratories using diverse techniques, in order to increase sequencing depth and limit assay-specific biases. Each donor's leukapheresis produced roughly between roughly 0.85 and 10 billion PBMCs.

Details on this clone: The antigen it recognizes is unknown. No base qualities exist here, and no much larger clone lies one base off it.

Results the study describes overall, beyond this receptor: Because the study included a small number of donors, the genetic and exposure-history diversity represented was limited. Compared with non-shared clonotypes, clonotypes shared by all four sorted-subset donors had higher generation probabilities. Roughly 5% of naive CD4, 3.5% of naive CD8, roughly 2.4% of memory CD4, and 0.4% of memory CD8 clonotypes were shared across a few donors. Based on pairwise subsampling, the degree of clonotype sharing among donors was expected to be affected by sequencing depth. Incomplete sequencing was indicated by rarefaction of sorted-subset datasets, despite the large sequencing depth. Naive subsets generally had larger estimated clonotype richness than memory subsets did. Only blood was sampled, and tissue TCR repertoires likely differ from those in blood.

Donors were healthy HIV-negative adults with no recently reported acute infections or vaccinations. Only Caucasian adults living in Nashville, Tennessee, USA were represented among the donors. CD4+ T cells were enriched by magnetic negative selection, after which naive cells were positively selected on CD45RA and the negative fraction was taken as the memory subset. After blood collection by leukapheresis, PBMCs were isolated using Ficoll-Histopaque density gradient centrifugation and then cryopreserved in the vapor phase of liquid nitrogen. Analytical flow cytometry was used to check the purity and quantity of each magnetically sorted T cell population. From each sorted fraction, genomic DNA was isolated and quantified by UV absorbance on a Nanodrop 2000c. V lost 3 bases and J lost 6 bases; the stretch between them is 13 bases long. Including the terminal cysteine and phenylalanine, the CDR3 comprises 15 residues. The read is trimmed to its CDR3 DNA, 45 bases read in frame from base 1. The germline V gene encodes CDR1 SGHDT and CDR2 YYEEEE.

Using the deep immunoSEQ assay, TCR CDR3 regions were amplified from genomic DNA by multiplex PCR. Genomic DNA extracted from each cell subset was distributed evenly over all wells of several immunoSEQ 96-well plates, and each plate served as one replicate. Each replicate PCR for sorted subsets received about 180 ng genomic DNA, equal to tens of thousands of T cell genomes. Purified libraries were quantified with a Qubit 3.0 fluorometer, sized on a Bioanalyzer 2100, and re-quantified with the KAPA Library Quantification kit. Every immunoSEQ 96-well plate was sequenced on a separate single-read 150-cycle Illumina NextSeq 550 flow cell. The study's processing was this. Because the immunoSEQ output held only junctional sequences and lacked quality scores, the filtering could not match the filtering applied to full-length reads. To assign V/J genes and CDR3, sequences were annotated using PyIR, a Python wrapper for IgBLAST v1.9, with IMGT germline references. Reads were removed for weak V/J assignments (E-value above 1e-6), missing CDR3, stop codons, out-of-frame junctions, or ambiguous translated residues. V3J clonotypes were defined as sequences sharing an identical inferred V gene, J gene, and CDR3 amino acid sequence. The percentage overlap between two repertoires was calculated by dividing the number of shared unique clonotypes by the size of the smaller repertoire. Richness of each repertoire was evaluated using RTK rarefaction, the Chao1 estimator, and Recon v2.1 estimates of unobserved clonotypes. For all TCRbeta clonotypes obtained by the gDNA method from a few donors, generation probabilities were computed with OLGA. In TCRdb, the immuneACCESS table is reduced to in-frame sequences with V and J assigned. These tables do not hold every clone; where another copy was compared, an unresolved V gene accounts for under half, and the others remain unexplained. V and J calls and clone size are as listed in that table; D and trimming were resolved from the DNA. This sample is represented by around 2.5 million clones; roughly 93% of them were singletons. The ten biggest clones cover about 0.34% of the sample.

The sequence derives from a man in his late teens or twenties in good health. Some clones in this sample may be carry-over from other donors' samples. Rearrangement joined TRBV5-6 to TRBJ1-6, with a weak D call of TRBD1 (5 bases match). The sequencing input was naive CD4+ T cells from PBMCs. This specimen's cell subset or site label, interpreted: CD45RA+ positively selected. The DNA is as follows: TGTGCCAGCAGCTACCCCGGGACTGGTAATTCACCCCTCCACTTT. Translated, this is CASSYPGTGNSPLHF.